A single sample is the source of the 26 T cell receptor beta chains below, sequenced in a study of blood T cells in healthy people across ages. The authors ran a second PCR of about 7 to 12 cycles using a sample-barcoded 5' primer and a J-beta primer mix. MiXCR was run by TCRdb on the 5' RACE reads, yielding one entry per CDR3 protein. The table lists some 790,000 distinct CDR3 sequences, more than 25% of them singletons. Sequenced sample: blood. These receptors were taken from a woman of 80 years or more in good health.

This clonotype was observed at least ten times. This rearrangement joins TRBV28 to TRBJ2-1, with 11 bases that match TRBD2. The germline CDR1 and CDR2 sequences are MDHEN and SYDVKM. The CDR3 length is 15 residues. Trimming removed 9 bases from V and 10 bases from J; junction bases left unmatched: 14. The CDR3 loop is CASCRNSGGAGEQFF. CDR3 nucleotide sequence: TGTGCCAGTTGTCGGAATAGCGGGGGGGCTGGGGAGCAGTTCTTC.

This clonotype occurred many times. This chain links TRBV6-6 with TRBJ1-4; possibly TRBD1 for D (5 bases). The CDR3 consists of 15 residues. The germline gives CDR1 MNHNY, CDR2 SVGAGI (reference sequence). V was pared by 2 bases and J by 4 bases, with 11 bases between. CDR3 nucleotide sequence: TGTGCCAGCAGTTACCGGCAGGGACTTAATGAAAAACTGTTTTTT. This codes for CASSYRQGLNEKLFF.

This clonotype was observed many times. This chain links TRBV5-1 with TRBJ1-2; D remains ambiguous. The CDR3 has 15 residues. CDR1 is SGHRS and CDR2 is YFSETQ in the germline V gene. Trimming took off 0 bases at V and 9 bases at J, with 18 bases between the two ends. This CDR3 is CASSLAPQSGDSYTF. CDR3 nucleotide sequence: TGCGCCAGCAGCTTGGCCCCGCAGTCAGGTGATAGCTACACCTTC.

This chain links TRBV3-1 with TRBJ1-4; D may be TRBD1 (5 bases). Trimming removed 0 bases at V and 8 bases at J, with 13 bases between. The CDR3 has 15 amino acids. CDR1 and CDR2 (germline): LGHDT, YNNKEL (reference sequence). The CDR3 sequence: CASSQDWNRGEKLFF. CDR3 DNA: TGTGCCAGCAGCCAAGATTGGAATAGGGGCGAAAAACTGTTTTTT.

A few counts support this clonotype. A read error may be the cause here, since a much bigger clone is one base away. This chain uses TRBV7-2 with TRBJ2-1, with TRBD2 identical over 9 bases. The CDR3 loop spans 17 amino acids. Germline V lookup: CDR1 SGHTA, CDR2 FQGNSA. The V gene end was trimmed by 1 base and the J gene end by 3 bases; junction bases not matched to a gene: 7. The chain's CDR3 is CASSLGGRAGGYNEQFF. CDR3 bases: TGTGCCAGCAGCTTAGGAGGACGAGCGGGGGGCTACAATGAGCAGTTCTTC.

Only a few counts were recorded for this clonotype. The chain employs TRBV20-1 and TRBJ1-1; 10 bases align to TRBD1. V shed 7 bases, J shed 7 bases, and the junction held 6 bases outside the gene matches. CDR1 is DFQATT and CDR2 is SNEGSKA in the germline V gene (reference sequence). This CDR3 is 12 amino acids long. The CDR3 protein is CSGATGGVEAFF. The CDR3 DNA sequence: TGCAGTGGGGCGACAGGGGGCGTTGAAGCTTTCTTT.

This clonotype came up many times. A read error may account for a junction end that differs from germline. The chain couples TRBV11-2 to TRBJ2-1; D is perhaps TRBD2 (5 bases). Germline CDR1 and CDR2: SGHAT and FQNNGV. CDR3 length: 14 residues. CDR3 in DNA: TGTGCCAGCAGCCCCCGGACTTCCTACAATGCGCAGTTCTTC. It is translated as CASSPRTSYNAQFF. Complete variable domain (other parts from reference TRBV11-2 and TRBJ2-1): EAGVAQSPRYKIIEKRQSVAFWCNPISGHATLYWYQQILGQGPKLLIQFQNNGVVDDSQLPKDRFSAERLKGVDSTLKIQPAKLEDSAVYLCASSPRTSYNAQFFGPGTRLTVL.

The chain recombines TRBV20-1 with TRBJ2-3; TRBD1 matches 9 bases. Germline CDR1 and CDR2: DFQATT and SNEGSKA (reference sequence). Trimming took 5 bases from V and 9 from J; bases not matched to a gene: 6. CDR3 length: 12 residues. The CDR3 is CSAWTGEWTQYF. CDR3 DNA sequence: TGCAGTGCTTGGACAGGGGAATGGACGCAGTATTTT.

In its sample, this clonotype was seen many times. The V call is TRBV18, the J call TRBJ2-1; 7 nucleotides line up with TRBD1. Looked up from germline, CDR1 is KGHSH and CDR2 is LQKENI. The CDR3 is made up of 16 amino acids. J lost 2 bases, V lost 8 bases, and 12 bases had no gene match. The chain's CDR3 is CASQVPNRGPYNEQFF. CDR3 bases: TGTGCCAGCCAAGTCCCGAACAGGGGACCCTACAATGAGCAGTTCTTC.

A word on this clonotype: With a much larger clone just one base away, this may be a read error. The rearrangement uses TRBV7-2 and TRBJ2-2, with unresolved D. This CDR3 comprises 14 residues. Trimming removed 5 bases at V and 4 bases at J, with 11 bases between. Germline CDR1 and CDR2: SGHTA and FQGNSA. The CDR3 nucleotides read TGTGCCAGCAGCCTTACGGTGGTCACCGGGGAGCTGTTTTTT. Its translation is CASSLTVVTGELFF.

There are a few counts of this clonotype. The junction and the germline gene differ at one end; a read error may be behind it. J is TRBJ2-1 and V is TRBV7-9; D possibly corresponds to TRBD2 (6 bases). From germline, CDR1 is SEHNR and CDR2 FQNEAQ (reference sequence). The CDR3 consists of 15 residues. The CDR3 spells CASGLGLANYNEQFF. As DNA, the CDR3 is TGTGCCAGCGGCTTGGGTCTAGCGAACTACAATGAGCAGTTCTTC. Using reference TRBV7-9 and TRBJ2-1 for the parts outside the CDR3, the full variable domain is DTGVSQNPRHKITKRGQNVTFRCDPISEHNRLYWYRQTLGQGPEFLTYFQNEAQLEKSRLLSDRFSAERPKGSFSTLEIQRTEQGDSAMYLCASGLGLANYNEQFFGPGTRLTVL.

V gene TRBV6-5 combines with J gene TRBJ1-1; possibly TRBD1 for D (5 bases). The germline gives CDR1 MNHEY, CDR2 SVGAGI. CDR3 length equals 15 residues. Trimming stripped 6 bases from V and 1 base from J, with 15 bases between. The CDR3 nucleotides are TGTGCCAGCAGCCCAGGGTCGCAGGGGAACACTGAAGCTTTCTTT. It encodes CASSPGSQGNTEAFF.

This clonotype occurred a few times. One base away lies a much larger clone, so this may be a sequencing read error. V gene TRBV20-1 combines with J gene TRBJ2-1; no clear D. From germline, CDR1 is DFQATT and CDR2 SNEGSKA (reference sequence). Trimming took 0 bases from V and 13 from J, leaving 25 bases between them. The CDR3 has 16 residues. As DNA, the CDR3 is TGCAGTGCTAGAGATCTTTACAGCCAGTTCCAAGAGACCCAGTTCTTC. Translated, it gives CSARDLYSQFQETQFF.

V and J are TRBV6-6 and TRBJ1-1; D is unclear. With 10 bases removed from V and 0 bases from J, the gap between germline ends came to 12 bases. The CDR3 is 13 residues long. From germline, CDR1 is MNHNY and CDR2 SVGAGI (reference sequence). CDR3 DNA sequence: TGTGCCACCTTGGGCTTCCTGAACACTGAAGCTTTCTTT. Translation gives CATLGFLNTEAFF.

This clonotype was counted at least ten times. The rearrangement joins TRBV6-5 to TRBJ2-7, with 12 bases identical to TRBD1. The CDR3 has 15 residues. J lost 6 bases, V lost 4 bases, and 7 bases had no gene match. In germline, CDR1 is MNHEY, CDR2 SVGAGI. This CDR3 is CASSSGTGGVSEQYF. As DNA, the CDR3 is TGTGCCAGCAGTTCGGGGACAGGGGGCGTTTCCGAGCAGTACTTC.

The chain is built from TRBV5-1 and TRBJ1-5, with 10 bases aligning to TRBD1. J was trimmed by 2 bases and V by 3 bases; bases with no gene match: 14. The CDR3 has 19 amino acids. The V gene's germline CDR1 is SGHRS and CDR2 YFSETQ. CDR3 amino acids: CASSWGPGTGEIGNQPQHF. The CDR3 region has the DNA TGCGCCAGCAGCTGGGGTCCCGGGACAGGGGAGATCGGCAATCAGCCCCAGCATTTT. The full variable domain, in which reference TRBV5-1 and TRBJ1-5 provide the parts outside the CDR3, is KAGVTQTPRYLIKTRGQQVTLSCSPISGHRSVSWYQQTPGQGLQFLFEYFSETQRNKGNFPGRFSGRQFSNSRSEMNVSTLELGDSALYLCASSWGPGTGEIGNQPQHFGDGTRLSIL.

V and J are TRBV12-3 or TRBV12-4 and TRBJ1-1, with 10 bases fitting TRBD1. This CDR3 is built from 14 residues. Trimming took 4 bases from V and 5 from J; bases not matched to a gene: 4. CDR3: CASSWGQGMTEAFF. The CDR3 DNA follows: TGTGCCAGCAGTTGGGGACAGGGGATGACTGAAGCTTTCTTT.

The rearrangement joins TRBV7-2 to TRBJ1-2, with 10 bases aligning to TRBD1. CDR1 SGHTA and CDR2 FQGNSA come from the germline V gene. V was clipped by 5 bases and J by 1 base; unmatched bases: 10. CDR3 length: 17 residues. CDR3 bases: TGTGCCAGCAGCCAGACTCGACAGGGGGCGAATAACTATGGCTACACCTTC. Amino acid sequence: CASSQTRQGANNYGYTF.

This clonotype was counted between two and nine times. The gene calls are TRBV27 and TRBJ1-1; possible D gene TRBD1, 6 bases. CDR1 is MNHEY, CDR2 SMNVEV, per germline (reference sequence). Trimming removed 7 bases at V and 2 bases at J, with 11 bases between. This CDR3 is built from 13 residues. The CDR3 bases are TGTGCCAGCAAAGGGGGGGGTAACACTGAAGCTTTCTTT. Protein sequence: CASKGGGNTEAFF.

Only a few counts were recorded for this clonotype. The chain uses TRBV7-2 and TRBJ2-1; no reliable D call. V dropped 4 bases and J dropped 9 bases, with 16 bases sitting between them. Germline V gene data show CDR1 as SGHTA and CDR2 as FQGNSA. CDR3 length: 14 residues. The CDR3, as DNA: TGTGCCAGCAGCTCCGTCGTCGTAGTGGGTGAGCAGTTCTTC. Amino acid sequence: CASSSVVVVGEQFF.

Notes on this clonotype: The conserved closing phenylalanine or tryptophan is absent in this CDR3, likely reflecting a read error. CDR3 bases: TGTGCCTGCAGCCGAGTATCTGGGGCCAACGTCCTGACTTAC. Translation: CACSRVSGANVLTY. V is TRBV7-2 and J is TRBJ2-6; no clear D. CDR3 length equals 14 residues. From germline, CDR1 is SGHTA and CDR2 FQGNSA.

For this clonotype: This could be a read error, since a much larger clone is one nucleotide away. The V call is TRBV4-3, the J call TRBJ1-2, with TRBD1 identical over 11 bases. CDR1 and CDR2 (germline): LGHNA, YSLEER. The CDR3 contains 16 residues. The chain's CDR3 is CAGSQGARDRGYGYTF. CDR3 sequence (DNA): TGCGCCGGCAGCCAAGGGGCCCGGGACAGGGGGTATGGCTACACCTTC.

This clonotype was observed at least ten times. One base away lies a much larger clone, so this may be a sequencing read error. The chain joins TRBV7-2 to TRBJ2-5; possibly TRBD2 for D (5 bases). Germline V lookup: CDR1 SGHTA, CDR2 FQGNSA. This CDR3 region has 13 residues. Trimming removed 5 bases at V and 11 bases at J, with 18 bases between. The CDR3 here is CASSRGVTNEQYF. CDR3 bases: TGTGCCAGCAGCCGGGGTGTCACCAATGAGCAGTACTTC.

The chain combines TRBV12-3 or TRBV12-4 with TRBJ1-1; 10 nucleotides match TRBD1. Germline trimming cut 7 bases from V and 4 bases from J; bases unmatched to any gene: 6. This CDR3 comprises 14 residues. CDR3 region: CASTRGQGGTEAFF. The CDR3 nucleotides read TGTGCCAGCACCCGAGGACAGGGGGGCACTGAAGCTTTCTTT.

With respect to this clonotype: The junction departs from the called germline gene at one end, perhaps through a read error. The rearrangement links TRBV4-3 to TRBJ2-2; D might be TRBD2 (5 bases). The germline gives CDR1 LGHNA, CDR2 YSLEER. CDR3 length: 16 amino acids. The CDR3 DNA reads TGCGCCAGCAGCCAAGGGGCAGCTCAGAACGCCGGGGAGCTGTGTTTT. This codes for CASSQGAAQNAGELCF.

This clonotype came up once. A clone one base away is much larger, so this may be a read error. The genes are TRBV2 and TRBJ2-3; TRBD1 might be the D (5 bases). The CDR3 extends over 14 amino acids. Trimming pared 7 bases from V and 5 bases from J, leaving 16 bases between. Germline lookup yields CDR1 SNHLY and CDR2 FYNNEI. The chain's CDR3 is CASIYDSGEDTQYF. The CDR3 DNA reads TGTGCCAGCATTTACGACAGTGGAGAAGATACGCAGTATTTT.